This T cell receptor (beta chain) was sequenced in a study of T cells in Graves' hyperthyroidism and ophthalmopathy (dated by TCRdb to the late 2010s). Looking at the study overall: Peripheral blood was sampled at the time of initial diagnosis, prior to any treatment. TCR V-J signatures able to tell the groups apart were searched for in a discovery cohort of 90 to 100 patients, of whom 43 had Graves' ophthalmopathy and some 60 had stable Graves' hyperthyroidism. An independent validation cohort of fewer than 20 hyperthyroidism patients and 17 patients who later progressed to ophthalmopathy tested prospective prediction of ophthalmopathy. The 85 to 100 discovery patients were randomly split 7:3 into training and test sets. Thyroid tissue and blood T-cell repertoires from several Graves' hyperthyroidism patients were also compared in the study. Once sampling was done, hyperthyroidism patients were given methimazole at a starting dose of 30 mg daily, whereas ophthalmopathy patients were given high-dose intravenous methylprednisolone. The paper reports TCR Vbeta CDR3 sequencing of over 120 peripheral blood samples: 40 to 45 ophthalmopathy, fewer than 85 hyperthyroidism and around 17 progressor patients. The paper as a whole reports these results and caveats: Blood samples also contained most of the expanded thyroid clonotypes (frequency above 0.001), which suggests that blood repertoires may reflect thyroid immune responses. No statistical method was used to set the sample size in advance, and investigators knew the group allocation. In validation, the model predicted progression to ophthalmopathy with 55% to 71% sensitivity and 72% to 85% specificity, a median of approximately 6.5 months before onset. In cross-validation, a model built on a 13 V-J signature told ophthalmopathy apart from stable hyperthyroidism with just under 90% sensitivity and approximately 81% specificity, and in testing the same model reached 80%/75%.

The TCR beta CDR3 regions were amplified from the RNA transcripts. For the first round of RT-PCR on the TCR CDR3, the HTBI primer set was used together with the Qiagen OneStep RT-PCR kit. The libraries were constructed in a second round of multiplex PCR and then size-selected and purified. Paired-end sequencing of the libraries was performed with 100 bp reads on an Illumina HiSeq2000. The paper's processing steps were these. Raw data were processed with SOAPnuke, discarding reads with adapters, uncalled bases, mean Phred below 15, or no exact constant-primer or identifier match. High-quality paired reads were merged using COPE v1.2.5, and each unique nucleotide sequence was defined as a clonotype. Clonotypes were aligned to IMGT TRBV, TRBD and TRBJ reference segments using MiTCR v1.1. The analysis included only V-J combinations with a frequency above 0.0001, which together covered 99% to 99.2% of the repertoires. A TCS score was defined as the ratio between F50 (clonal expansion) and ExV (chaos), using BLOSUM62-based TCRdist between CDR3 peptides within each V-J. Welch's t-statistics and random forest reduced around 510 V-J features to about 13, which were used in a naive Bayes classifier (R e1071). TCRdb reprocessing: public reads trimmed at Q25 with fastp, clones called with MiXCR, in-frame beta chains kept. Rows with one shared CDR3 protein collapse into an entry with the most common genes and DNA. The V and J calls, along with clone size, are taken from TCRdb and not from the paper's own processing. The sample table records approximately 400,000 distinct CDR3 sequences; approximately 15% of these occur just once. Approximately 11% of the sample comes from the top ten.

CDR1 MDHEN and CDR2 SYDVKM are derived from the germline V gene. Reading from cysteine to phenylalanine, the CDR3 counts 21 amino acids. Of the read, only the CDR3 DNA is kept; its 63 bases are in frame from base 1. Here V drops 3 bases and J drops 0 bases, and the junction holds 19 bases not matched to any gene. This clonotype was observed at least ten times. What antigen it recognizes has not been identified. Base qualities are missing; no much larger clone stands one base away. Stable Graves' hyperthyroidism was defined as no progression to ophthalmopathy during 18 months of follow-up. The hyperthyroidism patients were between 18 and 65 years old and newly diagnosed, with a disease duration of less than 2 months. The study excluded patients with uncontrolled infections, other autoimmune diseases, pregnancy or lactation. Diagnoses were established on the basis of clinical symptoms, serum thyroxine and TRAb, thyroid ultrasound, and orbital computed tomography. PBMCs were separated from over 9 ml of fresh peripheral blood using Ficoll-Paque density gradient centrifugation. Total RNA was extracted using Trizol reagent, and RNA quality was assessed on an Agilent 2100 Bioanalyzer.

The sequenced material came from blood. The TCR originated in a woman aged 60-75 years with Graves' hyperthyroidism. Recombination joined TRBV28 with TRBJ2-3; TRBD2 aligns with 9 central bases. The CDR3 reads as follows: CASSLNWIAGGPRLSTDTQYF. The DNA is as follows: TGTGCCAGCAGTTTGAATTGGATCGCGGGAGGGCCCCGCCTTAGCACAGATACGCAGTATTTT.